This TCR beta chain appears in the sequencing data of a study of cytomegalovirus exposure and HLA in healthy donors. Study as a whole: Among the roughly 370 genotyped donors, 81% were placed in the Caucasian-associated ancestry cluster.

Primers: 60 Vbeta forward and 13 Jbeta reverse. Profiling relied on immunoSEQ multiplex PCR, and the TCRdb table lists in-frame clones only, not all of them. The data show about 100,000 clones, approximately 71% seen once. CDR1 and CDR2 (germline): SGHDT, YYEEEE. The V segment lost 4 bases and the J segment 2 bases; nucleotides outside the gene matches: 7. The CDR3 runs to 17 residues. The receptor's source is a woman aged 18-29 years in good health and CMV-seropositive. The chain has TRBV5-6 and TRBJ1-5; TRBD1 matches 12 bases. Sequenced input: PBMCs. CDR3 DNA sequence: TGTGCCAGCAGCAAGTGGGACAGGGGGCTGGGCAATCAGCCCCAGCATTTT. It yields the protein CASSKWDRGLGNQPQHF.